This paragraph covers one T cell receptor beta chain sequence. Assay used: immunoSEQ multiplex PCR; TCRdb lists only in-frame clones, some missing. Of some 260,000 clones listed, over 65% are singletons. The data derive from a study of blood T cell repertoires in COVID-19. Turning to the study itself: There were acute and convalescent COVID-19 samples, and they came from the United States, Italy and Spain. The analysed material was cDNA or gDNA that came from T cells, B-cell-depleted T cells, or PBMCs.

The V end was cut by 4 bases, the J end by 0 bases, with 8 bases between. The CDR3 extends over 15 amino acids. From germline, CDR1 is SGHDT and CDR2 YYEEEE. What was sequenced was peripheral blood. The source of this sequence is a woman aged 80 or older with acute or convalescent COVID-19. The rearrangement uses TRBV5-6 and TRBJ2-6; a weak D match, TRBD1 (6 bases). The CDR3 sequence is CASSEQGSGANVLTF. The CDR3, as DNA: TGTGCCAGCAGCGAACAGGGCTCTGGGGCCAACGTCCTGACTTTC.